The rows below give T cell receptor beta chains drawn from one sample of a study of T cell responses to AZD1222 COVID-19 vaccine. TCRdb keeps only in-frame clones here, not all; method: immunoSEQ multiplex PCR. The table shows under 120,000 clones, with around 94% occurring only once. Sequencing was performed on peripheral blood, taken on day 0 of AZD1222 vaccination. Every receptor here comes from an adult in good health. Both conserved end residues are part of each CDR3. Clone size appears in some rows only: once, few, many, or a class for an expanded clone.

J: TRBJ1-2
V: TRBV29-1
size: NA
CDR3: CSFGGNYGYTF

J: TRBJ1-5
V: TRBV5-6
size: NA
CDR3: CASSSQGLPQHF

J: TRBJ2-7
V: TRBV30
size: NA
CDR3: CAWSVLPGGAFYEQYF

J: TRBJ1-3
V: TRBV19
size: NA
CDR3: CASGGSGNTIYF

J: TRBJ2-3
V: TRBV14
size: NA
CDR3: CASSQGNLAGGTDTQYF

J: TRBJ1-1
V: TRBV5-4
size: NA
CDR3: CASSLGQVVNTEAFF

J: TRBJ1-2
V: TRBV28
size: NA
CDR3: CASRRRQGVFGGYTF

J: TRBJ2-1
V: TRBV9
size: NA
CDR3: CASSRSGDAYNEQFF

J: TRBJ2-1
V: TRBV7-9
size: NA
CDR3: CASSFNEQFF

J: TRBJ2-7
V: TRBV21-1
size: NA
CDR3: CASSKELPGQGTPTLSYEQYF

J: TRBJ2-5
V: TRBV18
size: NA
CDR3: CASSLQGAFQETQYF

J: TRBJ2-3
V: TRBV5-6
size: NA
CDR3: CASTKGGTQYF

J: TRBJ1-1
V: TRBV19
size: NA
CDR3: CASNLGRAMNTEAFF

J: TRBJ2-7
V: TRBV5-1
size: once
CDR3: CASSADHRAWDEQYF

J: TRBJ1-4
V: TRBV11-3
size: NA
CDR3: CASSLGAGLNEKLFF

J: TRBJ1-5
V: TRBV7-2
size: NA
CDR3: CASSWQGLNQPQHF

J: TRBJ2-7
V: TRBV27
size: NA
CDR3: CASSRRTSGSYEQYF

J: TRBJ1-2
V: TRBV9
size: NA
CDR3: CASSVDSNYGYTF

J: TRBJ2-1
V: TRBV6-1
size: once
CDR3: CASSEPRIRLNNEQFF

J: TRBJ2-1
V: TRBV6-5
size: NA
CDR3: CASTGRGERWKQFF

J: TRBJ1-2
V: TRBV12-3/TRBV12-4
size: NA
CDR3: CASSLGQGEGYTF

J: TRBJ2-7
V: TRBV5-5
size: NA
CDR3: CASNHLGGYEQYF

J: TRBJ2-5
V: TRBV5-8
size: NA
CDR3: CASSSQGLEETQYF

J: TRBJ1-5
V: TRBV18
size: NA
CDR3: CASSNSQGTNQPQHF

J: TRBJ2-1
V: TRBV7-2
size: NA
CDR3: CASTQTTSQGRSEQFF

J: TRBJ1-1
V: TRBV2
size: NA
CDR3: CASSKQGLNTEAFF

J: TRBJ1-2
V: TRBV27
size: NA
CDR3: CASSKGQGLGGYTF

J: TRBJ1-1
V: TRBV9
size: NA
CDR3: CASSITGDSTEAFF

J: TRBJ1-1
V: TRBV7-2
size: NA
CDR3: CASSLDWGLITEAFF

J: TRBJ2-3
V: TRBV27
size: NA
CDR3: CASRGIRGRYTQYF

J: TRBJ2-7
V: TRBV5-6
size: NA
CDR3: CASSFGADPYEQYF

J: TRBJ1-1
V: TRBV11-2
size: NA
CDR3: CASSSYRGVNTEAFF

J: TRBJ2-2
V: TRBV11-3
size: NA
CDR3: CASSSRDRDTGELFF

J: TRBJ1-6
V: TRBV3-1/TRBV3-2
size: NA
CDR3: CASSERGEWDTYNSPLHF

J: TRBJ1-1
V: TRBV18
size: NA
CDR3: CASSQGGPTEAFF

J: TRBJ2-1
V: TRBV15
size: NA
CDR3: CATSTGASYNEQFF

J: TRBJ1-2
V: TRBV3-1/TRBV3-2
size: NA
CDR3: CASRRVGEYGYTF